A selection of T cell receptor beta chains follows, all from one sample in a study of patients and donors after allogeneic stem cell transplantation. TCRdb fed the RT-PCR reads into MiXCR, producing one record per CDR3 protein. The sample lists just over 55,000 distinct CDR3 sequences; less than 15% were seen once. Sequenced: blood, either unsorted or a sorted T cell fraction (not recorded which). The origin of the receptors is a human donor who was either an allogeneic HSCT recipient or a stem cell or donor lymphocyte infusion donor (not recorded which). It is not recorded whose cells these are; they may come from a transplant donor. Each CDR3 is given with its conserved first and last residue. D genes are given only for firm matches. Clone sizes are given selectively: once, few, many, or a class where the clone is expanded.

cdr3_length j_call clone_size d_call v_call cdr3_aa cdr3_nt
17 TRBJ2-3 . TRBD1 TRBV11-2 CASSLDPTGASSDTQYF TGTGCCAGCAGCTTAGATCCCACAGGGGCGAGTTCAGATACGCAGTATTTT
15 TRBJ2-1 few TRBD1 TRBV7-8 CASSHDRASGNEQFF TGTGCCAGCAGCCATGACAGGGCCAGTGGCAATGAGCAGTTCTTC
16 TRBJ1-5 few . TRBV7-8 CASSLAPGGGFQPQHF TGTGCCAGCAGCTTAGCGCCGGGGGGAGGTTTTCAGCCCCAGCATTTT
14 TRBJ1-1 many . TRBV6-5 CASSQPQLNTEAFF TGTGCCAGCAGTCAACCACAATTGAACACTGAAGCTTTCTTT
19 TRBJ2-7 . TRBD2 TRBV12-3/TRBV12-4 CASSHQGLAGDGAHYEQYF TGTGCCAGCAGTCACCAGGGACTAGCGGGAGACGGGGCTCACTACGAGCAGTACTTC
12 TRBJ2-2 . . TRBV12-3/TRBV12-4 CASSGPGGELFF TGTGCCAGCAGTGGACCTGGCGGGGAGCTGTTTTTT
14 TRBJ1-1 many . TRBV30 CAWSPLTRSTEAFF TGTGCCTGGTCACCCCTAACACGCTCCACTGAAGCTTTCTTT
15 TRBJ2-2 . TRBD1 TRBV15 CATHRRDRGGGELFF TGTGCCACACACCGTCGGGACAGGGGTGGTGGGGAGCTGTTTTTT
14 TRBJ1-2 . . TRBV3-1 CASSQEGGDYGYTF TGTGCCAGCAGCCAAGAGGGGGGCGACTATGGCTACACCTTC
16 TRBJ1-3 few TRBD1 TRBV15 CATSRDLGQVGNTIYF TGTGCCACCAGCAGAGATCTCGGACAGGTCGGAAACACCATATATTTT
14 TRBJ1-1 many . TRBV6-5 CASSYVQLNTEAFF TGTGCCAGCAGTTACGTCCAACTGAACACTGAAGCTTTCTTT
15 TRBJ1-4 . . TRBV14 CASSLRQATNEKLFF TGTGCCAGCAGCCTTAGACAAGCAACTAATGAAAAACTGTTTTTT
14 TRBJ2-1 many . TRBV7-2 CASSLGSSYNEQFF TGTGCCAGCAGTTTAGGGAGCTCCTACAATGAGCAGTTCTTC
15 TRBJ2-3 once TRBD2 TRBV19 CASSVTSGNTDTQYF TGTGCCAGTAGTGTGACTAGCGGGAACACAGATACGCAGTATTTT
18 TRBJ2-3 . TRBD2 TRBV5-1 CASSAGLAGVKGTDTQYF TGCGCCAGCAGCGCCGGACTAGCGGGAGTTAAAGGGACAGATACGCAGTATTTT
14 TRBJ1-5 many . TRBV2 CASSEAPILQPQHF TGTGCCAGCAGTGAAGCACCCATTCTGCAGCCCCAGCATTTT
14 TRBJ2-7 . TRBD1 TRBV5-1 CASNVGTGVDEQYF TGCGCCAGCAACGTCGGGACAGGGGTGGACGAGCAGTACTTC
15 TRBJ1-1 many . TRBV11-2 CASSLVIDMNTEAFF TGTGCCAGCAGCTTAGTAATCGACATGAACACTGAAGCTTTCTTT
15 TRBJ2-1 . TRBD2 TRBV7-6 CASSLGASGSYEQFF TGTGCCAGCAGCTTAGGGGCTAGCGGGAGCTATGAGCAGTTCTTC
14 TRBJ2-7 few . TRBV3-1 CASSQDQLNREQYF TGTGCCAGCAGCCAAGATCAACTAAACCGAGAGCAGTACTTC
12 TRBJ2-1 . . TRBV7-6 CASSLPRDEQFF TGTGCCAGCAGCCTACCACGCGATGAGCAGTTCTTC
10 TRBJ2-1 few TRBD1 TRBV29-1 CSVTTGVLFF TGCAGCGTGACTACAGGGGTTCTGTTCTTC
15 TRBJ1-5 many . TRBV12-3/TRBV12-4 CASSLLGYASQPQHF TGTGCCAGCAGTTTATTGGGGTACGCGAGTCAGCCCCAGCATTTT
13 TRBJ2-2 . . TRBV25-1 CASRSNGAGELFF TGTGCCAGCAGGTCCAACGGCGCCGGGGAGCTGTTTTTT
15 TRBJ2-5 . TRBD2 TRBV15 CATSRVRGVRETQYF TGTGCCACCAGTAGAGTTCGGGGGGTAAGGGAGACCCAGTACTTC
13 TRBJ2-5 few TRBD2 TRBV28 CASSLKRESTKYF TGTGCCAGCAGTTTAAAGCGGGAGTCCACAAAGTACTTC
15 TRBJ1-5 many . TRBV15 CATSRDLSREQPQHF TGTGCCACCAGCAGAGATCTGAGCCGAGAGCAGCCCCAGCATTTT
13 TRBJ2-1 many . TRBV20-1 CSARGPFGDEQFF TGCAGTGCTAGGGGTCCTTTTGGTGATGAGCAGTTCTTC
16 TRBJ2-1 few . TRBV4-1 CASSQPGSAAYNEQFF TGCGCCAGCAGCCAACCCGGGAGTGCCGCCTACAATGAGCAGTTCTTC
16 TRBJ1-3 . TRBD1 TRBV5-1 CASSFSGQGSGNTIYF TGCGCCAGCAGCTTCTCCGGACAGGGAAGTGGAAACACCATATATTTT
14 TRBJ1-1 few . TRBV28 CASSSPGMEGEAFF TGTGCCAGCAGTTCTCCCGGGATGGAAGGTGAAGCTTTCTTT
14 TRBJ2-3 . TRBD1 TRBV10-3 CAISATTGTDTQYF TGTGCCATCAGCGCCACGACAGGGACAGATACGCAGTATTTT
11 TRBJ1-1 many . TRBV24-1 CATKTATEAFF TGTGCCACTAAAACTGCAACTGAAGCTTTCTTT
15 TRBJ2-7 few TRBD2 TRBV6-1 CASRTELAGTYEQYF TGTGCCAGCAGGACGGAGCTAGCGGGAACGTACGAGCAGTACTTC
18 TRBJ2-3 . . TRBV11-2 CASSSSSGYYLGTDTQYF TGTGCCAGCAGCTCCAGTTCGGGATACTATTTGGGGACAGATACGCAGTATTTT
15 TRBJ1-4 few TRBD1 TRBV11-3 CASSGRQGAGEKLFF TGTGCCAGCAGCGGAAGACAGGGGGCGGGTGAAAAACTGTTTTTT
14 TRBJ2-7 few . TRBV20-1 CSARDRRSSYEQYF TGCAGTGCTAGAGATCGCAGAAGCTCCTACGAGCAGTACTTC
17 TRBJ2-1 . TRBD2 TRBV20-1 CSARGLLAGPAYNEQFF TGCAGTGCTAGAGGGTTACTAGCGGGGCCGGCTTACAATGAGCAGTTCTTC
14 TRBJ1-1 few TRBD1 TRBV10-2 CASSDRTGNTEAFF TGCGCCAGCAGTGATAGGACAGGGAACACTGAAGCTTTCTTT
17 TRBJ2-2 few TRBD2 TRBV11-3 CASSLGTGGSYTGELFF TGTGCCAGCAGCTTAGGAACGGGCGGGAGTTACACCGGGGAGCTGTTTTTT
15 TRBJ2-1 many TRBD1 TRBV27 CASSSGTGPRNEQFF TGTGCCAGCAGTTCCGGGACAGGGCCGCGAAATGAGCAGTTCTTC
18 TRBJ1-2 . TRBD1 TRBV5-4 CASRKFGSVGQGDYGYTF TGTGCCAGCAGGAAATTCGGGTCCGTTGGACAGGGAGACTATGGCTACACCTTC
12 TRBJ2-3 few . TRBV20-1 CSAIMTTDTQYF TGCAGTGCTATCATGACGACAGATACGCAGTATTTT
15 TRBJ1-1 few TRBD1 TRBV12-3/TRBV12-4 CASRPGTGGDTEAFF TGTGCCAGCAGACCCGGGACAGGGGGTGACACTGAAGCTTTCTTT
17 TRBJ2-5 . TRBD2 TRBV7-7 CASSLVAAGDNRETQYF TGTGCTAGCAGCTTAGTAGCGGCGGGAGACAATCGAGAGACCCAGTACTTC